The 18 T cell receptor beta chains below come from one sample, sequenced in a study of tumor and adjacent non-tumor tissue in lung cancer. RNA was extracted from bulk tissue without any cell sorting. TCRbeta libraries were built with three rounds of nested PCR, modified from ARM-PCR. TCRdb re-derived calls from the multiplex PCR reads in MiXCR, one entry per CDR3 protein. Of around 140,000 distinct CDR3 sequences listed, approximately 66% are singletons. Material: lung tumor tissue. The receptors here all came from a man aged 55 to 70 with small cell lung cancer.

This clonotype was recorded once. A clone one base away is much larger, so this may be a read error. The chain joins TRBV6-5 to TRBJ1-6, with TRBD1 as a possible D gene (5 bases). Trimming removed 0 bases from V and 7 bases from J, with 19 bases in between. The CDR3 is made up of 18 amino acids. Germline lookup yields CDR1 MNHEY and CDR2 SVGAGI. The CDR3 protein is CASSYSPLVGPWNSPLHF. In DNA, the CDR3 is TGTGCCAGCAGTTACTCACCGCTAGTGGGGCCTTGGAATTCACCCCTCCACTTT.

The genes are TRBV29-1 and TRBJ2-7; 7 bases are shared with TRBD1. Germline CDR1 SQVTM, CDR2 ANQGSEA. Trimming took 4 bases from V and 6 from J; bases not matched to a gene: 0. This CDR3 contains 10 residues. Here the CDR3 reads CSVGQGEQYF. Written as DNA, the CDR3 is TGCAGCGTTGGACAGGGCGAGCAGTACTTC.

As regards this clonotype: The junction differs from germline at one of its ends, possibly a read error. V is TRBV6-6 and J is TRBJ1-5; the D is unclear. CDR3 length equals 17 residues. Germline assignment: CDR1 MNHNY and CDR2 SVGAGI (reference sequence). The CDR3 here is CASSYSFDAGSNQPQNF. In DNA, the CDR3 is TGTGCCAGCAGTTACTCGTTCGATGCGGGGAGCAATCAACCCCAGAATTTT.

V gene TRBV6-6 combines with J gene TRBJ2-3; D is undetermined. Germline CDR1 MNHNY, CDR2 SVGAGI (reference sequence). CDR3 length: 15 amino acids. Trimming took off 6 bases at V and 0 bases at J, with 13 bases between the two ends. CDR3 in DNA: TGTGCCAGCAGCCCCGGCGGCTCTAGCACAGATACGCAGTATTTT. Translation: CASSPGGSSTDTQYF.

Details on this clonotype: At one end the junction does not follow the germline gene, possibly because of a read error. V and J are TRBV20-1 and TRBJ2-3; tentatively, D is TRBD2 (5 bases). CDR3 length: 15 residues. The germline gives CDR1 DFQATT, CDR2 SNEGSKA (reference sequence). The CDR3 coding sequence is TGCAGTACTAGTTGGGATCCGAGAAATGCAGAAACGCAGTATTTT. Translated: CSTSWDPRNAETQYF.

This chain links TRBV20-1 with TRBJ1-1; 8 positions match TRBD1. This CDR3 region has 15 residues. Unmatched junction bases numbered 7, after V lost 3 bases and J lost 1 base. Germline loops: CDR1 DFQATT, CDR2 SNEGSKA (reference sequence). The CDR3 protein is CSASRTGTRNTEAFF. The CDR3 DNA sequence: TGCAGTGCTAGCCGGACAGGGACTAGGAACACTGAAGCTTTCTTT.

This clonotype was found once. This may arise from a read error, as a much more abundant clone is one base away. The rearrangement joins TRBV11-3 to TRBJ2-5, with a possible D match to TRBD1 (5 bases). The germline V gene has CDR1 SGHNT and CDR2 YENEEA. This CDR3 is built from 14 residues. CDR3 loop: CASSPGRSQETQHF. The DNA of the CDR3 is TGTGCCAGCAGCCCAGGGCGCAGTCAAGAGACCCAGCACTTC.

To note about this clonotype: Germline is not matched at one junction end, which may reflect a read error. This chain's CDR3 is CASSQGQNSHLHF. The CDR3, as DNA: TGTGCCAGCTCCCAGGGGCAGAATTCACACCTCCACTTT. The chain combines TRBV18 with TRBJ1-6, with D perhaps matching TRBD1 (6 bases). The CDR3 covers 13 residues. CDR1 and CDR2 (germline): KGHSH, LQKENI.

This rearrangement joins TRBV7-9 to TRBJ2-2; D unresolved. Trimming took 6 bases from V and 9 from J, leaving 11 bases between them. The CDR3 length is 12 residues. CDR1 and CDR2 from the germline V gene are SEHNR and FQNEAQ (reference sequence). The CDR3 protein is CASRPQPRELFF. The CDR3 region has the DNA TGTGCCAGCAGGCCGCAGCCGAGGGAGCTGTTTTTT.

V is TRBV29-1 and J is TRBJ2-1; 8 nucleotides agree with TRBD2. From germline, CDR1 is SQVTM and CDR2 ANQGSEA. This CDR3 is built from 14 residues. The CDR3 DNA sequence: TGCATCGTACGGACTTGCGGGAGGATCGATGAGCAGTTCTTC. This translates into CIVRTCGRIDEQFF.

The chain joins TRBV12-5 to TRBJ2-1; 11 bases map to TRBD1. Trimming cost V 5 bases and J 0 bases; bases outside gene matches: 9. The CDR3 is made up of 18 amino acids. Germline V lookup: CDR1 LGHNT, CDR2 FRNRAP. The CDR3 DNA follows: TGTGCTAGTGGTCCCTGGACAGGGGGCTTCGGCTCCTACAATGAGCAGTTCTTC. Its translation: CASGPWTGGFGSYNEQFF.

There are many counts of this clonotype. The chain recombines TRBV20-1 with TRBJ1-1, with TRBD1 identical over 7 bases. CDR3 size: 13 residues. Looked up from germline, CDR1 is DFQATT and CDR2 is SNEGSKA (reference sequence). With 6 bases clipped from V and 8 bases from J, the junction kept 12 bases outside the gene matches. CDR3 sequence (DNA): TGCAGTGCGCGGGGAAGGGGGCCTCCCGAAGCTTTCTTT. The encoded protein is CSARGRGPPEAFF.

This clonotype was counted ten times or more. The CDR3 region has the DNA TGCAGCGTTGAATCGAGAGGGAGAGGGTACTTC. Amino acid sequence: CSVESRGRGYF. V and J are TRBV29-1 and TRBJ2-7; a weak D match, TRBD2 (5 bases). Trimming took 2 bases from V and 12 from J, leaving 14 bases between them. Per the germline V gene, CDR1 is SQVTM and CDR2 is ANQGSEA. The CDR3 covers 11 residues.

This clonotype was seen repeatedly, ten times or more. This chain links TRBV20-1 with TRBJ2-5, with D possibly matching TRBD1 (6 bases). Germline CDR1 is DFQATT and CDR2 is SNEGSKA (reference sequence). Trimming removed 5 bases from V and 4 bases from J, with 14 bases in between. CDR3 length: 13 residues. The CDR3 coding sequence is TGCAGTGCTGGGGACATGGCAAGAGAGACCCAGTACTTC. Translation gives CSAGDMARETQYF.

A note on this clonotype: A much larger clone differs from this one at a single base, so this may be a read error. The genes are TRBV6-5 and TRBJ2-1; unclear D gene. V was shortened by 4 bases and J by 0 bases, with 13 bases between the two germline ends. In germline, CDR1 is MNHEY, CDR2 SVGAGI. This CDR3 contains 16 residues. The CDR3 DNA reads as TGTGCCAGCAGTTGCATCGGATCCCCCTCCTACAATGAGCAGTTCTTC. Its protein product is CASSCIGSPSYNEQFF.

Comment on this clonotype: A clone one base away is much larger, so this may be a read error. The J gene is TRBJ2-1, the V gene TRBV4-1; 7 nucleotides agree with TRBD2. The CDR3 consists of 14 residues. In germline, CDR1 is MGHRA, CDR2 YSYEKL. CDR3 protein: CAGSQARRGNEQFF. The CDR3 DNA sequence: TGCGCCGGCAGCCAAGCTAGGCGGGGGAATGAGCAGTTCTTC.

In regard to this clonotype: Possible read error: a much larger clone is one base away. The chain recombines TRBV29-1 with TRBJ2-7; D perhaps matches TRBD2 (6 bases). V was shortened by 5 bases and J by 4 bases, with 18 bases between the two germline ends. The germline CDR1 and CDR2 sequences are SQVTM and ANQGSEA. The CDR3 spans 14 residues. The CDR3, as DNA: TGCAGCGTTTCCCTCAGCGGGCTAGGATACGAGCAGTACTTC. It is translated as CSVSLSGLGYEQYF.

This clonotype was seen repeatedly, ten times or more. The chain couples TRBV12-3 or TRBV12-4 to TRBJ2-7; a possible D gene is TRBD2 (5 bases). Trimming took 6 bases from V and 5 from J, leaving 17 bases between them. The CDR3 is 14 residues long. CDR3 sequence (DNA): TGTGCCAGCAGAATCCTAGGGAGAGGCCACGAGCAGTACTTC. Translated, it gives CASRILGRGHEQYF.